This T cell receptor beta chain comes out of a study of blood T cell repertoires in COVID-19. Study in general: The United States, Italy and Spain were the sources of the acute and convalescent COVID-19 samples. T cells, B-cell-depleted T cells, or PBMCs supplied cDNA or gDNA.

The germline CDR1 and CDR2 sequences are SGHRS and YFSETQ. The CDR3 sequence is 13 residues long. Trimming took 0 bases from V and 8 from J, leaving 11 bases between them. In the original workflow: For nucleated cells, counts were estimated from reference gene primer amplification. This table comes from immunoSEQ multiplex PCR, and its TCRdb copy is limited to in-frame clones, with some not included. V, J and clone size reflect that table, while D and trimming were determined from the DNA. The sample shows about 120,000 clones, about 80% of them seen only once. This clonotype originated in a man in his 60s with active or convalescent COVID-19. The specimen sequenced was peripheral blood. The chain joins TRBV5-1 to TRBJ1-2, with D hard to call. DNA for the CDR3: TGCGCCAGCAGCTTGGGGCCAGGAGGAGGCTACACCTTC. Translation gives CASSLGPGGGYTF.